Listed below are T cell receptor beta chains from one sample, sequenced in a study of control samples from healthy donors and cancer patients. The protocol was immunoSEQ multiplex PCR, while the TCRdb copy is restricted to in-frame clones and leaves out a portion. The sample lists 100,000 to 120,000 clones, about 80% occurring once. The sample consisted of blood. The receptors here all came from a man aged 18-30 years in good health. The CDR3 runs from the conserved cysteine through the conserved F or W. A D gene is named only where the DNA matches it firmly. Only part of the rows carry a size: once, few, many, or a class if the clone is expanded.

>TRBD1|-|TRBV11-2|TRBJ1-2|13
CASSPTGEGGYTF
TGTGCCAGCAGTCCGACAGGGGAGGGTGGCTACACCTTC
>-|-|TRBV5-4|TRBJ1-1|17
CASSAARGSGWGTEAFF
TGTGCCAGCAGCGCGGCCAGGGGATCTGGGTGGGGCACTGAAGCTTTCTTT
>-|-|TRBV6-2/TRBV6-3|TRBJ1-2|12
CASSYLYRGYTF
TGTGCCAGCAGTTATCTCTACCGTGGCTACACCTTC
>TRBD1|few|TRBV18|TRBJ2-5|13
CASSQGASETQYF
TGTGCCAGCTCCCAGGGGGCCTCAGAGACCCAGTACTTC
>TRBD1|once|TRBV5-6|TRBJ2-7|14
CASSWQGVSYEQYF
TGTGCCAGCAGCTGGCAGGGGGTCTCCTACGAGCAGTACTTC
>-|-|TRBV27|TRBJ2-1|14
CASSLLGAYNEQFF
TGTGCCAGCAGTTTATTAGGGGCCTACAATGAGCAGTTCTTC
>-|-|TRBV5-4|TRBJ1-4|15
CASSFVPGSNEKLFF
TGTGCCAGCAGCTTCGTTCCGGGTTCGAATGAAAAACTGTTTTTT
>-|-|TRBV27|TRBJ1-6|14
CAAWGGAYNSPLHF
TGTGCCGCCTGGGGGGGGGCATATAATTCACCCCTCCACTTT
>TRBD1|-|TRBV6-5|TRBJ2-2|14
CASSRTGGSGELFF
TGTGCCAGCAGCCGAACAGGGGGGTCCGGGGAGCTGTTTTTT
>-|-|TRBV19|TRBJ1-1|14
CASSMNQLNTEAFF
TGTGCCAGTAGTATGAACCAGTTGAACACTGAAGCTTTCTTT
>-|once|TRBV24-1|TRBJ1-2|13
CATSDLGSYGYTF
TGTGCCACCAGTGATTTGGGGTCCTATGGCTACACCTTC
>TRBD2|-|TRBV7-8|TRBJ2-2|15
CASSLGLAGSGELFF
TGTGCCAGCAGCCTGGGACTAGCGGGGAGCGGGGAGCTGTTTTTT
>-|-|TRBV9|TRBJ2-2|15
CASSVDREGTGELFF
TGTGCCAGCAGCGTCGACAGGGAGGGGACCGGGGAGCTGTTTTTT
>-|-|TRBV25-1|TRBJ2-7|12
CASSSRINEQYF
TGTGCCAGCAGTTCACGTATCAACGAGCAGTACTTC
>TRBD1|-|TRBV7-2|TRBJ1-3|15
CASSHDRGPGNTIYF
TGTGCCAGCAGCCACGACAGGGGACCTGGAAACACCATATATTTT
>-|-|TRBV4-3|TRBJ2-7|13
CASSQGLVTEQYF
TGCGCCAGCAGCCAAGGTCTAGTAACCGAGCAGTACTTC
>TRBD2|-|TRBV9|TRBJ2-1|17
CASSVDLLGGIYNEQFF
TGTGCCAGCAGCGTAGATCTTCTGGGGGGGATTTACAATGAGCAGTTCTTC
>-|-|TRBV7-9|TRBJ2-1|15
CASSVGAFPYNEQFF
TGTGCCAGCAGCGTTGGAGCATTCCCCTACAATGAGCAGTTCTTC
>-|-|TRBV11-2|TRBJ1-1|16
CASSTSASALNTEAFF
TGTGCCAGCAGCACGTCAGCGAGCGCTTTGAACACTGAAGCTTTCTTT
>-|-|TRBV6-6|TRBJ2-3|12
CASSYIVPTQYF
TGTGCCAGCAGTTATATAGTTCCTACGCAGTATTTT
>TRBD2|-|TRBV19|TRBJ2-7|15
CASSIDRGGLYEQYF
TGTGCCAGTAGTATTGATCGGGGGGGCCTCTACGAGCAGTACTTC
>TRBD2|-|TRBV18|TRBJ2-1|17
CASSPQSGTSGPNEQFF
TGTGCCAGCTCACCCCAATCCGGGACTAGCGGCCCCAATGAGCAGTTCTTC
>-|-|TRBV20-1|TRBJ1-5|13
CSASSGLVQPQHF
TGCAGTGCTAGTTCGGGCTTAGTCCAGCCCCAGCATTTT
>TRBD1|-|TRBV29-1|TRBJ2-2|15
CSVADRDVGTGELFF
TGCAGCGTTGCCGACAGGGACGTCGGCACCGGGGAGCTGTTTTTT
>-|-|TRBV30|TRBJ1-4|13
CAWSAHGGVKLFF
TGTGCCTGGAGTGCCCACGGTGGGGTCAAACTGTTTTTT
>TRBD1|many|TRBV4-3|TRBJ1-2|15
CASSPQTGTSYGYTF
TGCGCCAGCAGCCCACAGACAGGGACAAGCTATGGCTACACCTTC
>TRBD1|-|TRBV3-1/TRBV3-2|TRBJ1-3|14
CASRSQGAGNTIYF
TGTGCCAGCAGGTCACAGGGGGCTGGAAACACCATATATTTT
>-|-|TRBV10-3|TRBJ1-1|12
CAISAGSTEAFF
TGTGCCATCAGTGCAGGGTCCACTGAAGCTTTCTTT
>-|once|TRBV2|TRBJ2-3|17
CASKPPDYDAIGDTQYF
TGTGCCAGCAAACCCCCAGACTATGACGCCATCGGAGATACGCAGTATTTT
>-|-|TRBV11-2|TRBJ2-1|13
CASSLIWGNEQFF
TGTGCCAGCAGCTTAATTTGGGGCAATGAGCAGTTCTTC
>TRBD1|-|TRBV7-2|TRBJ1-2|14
CASSSGQIGYGYTF
TGTGCCAGCAGCTCGGGACAGATTGGCTATGGCTACACCTTC
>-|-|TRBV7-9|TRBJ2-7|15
CASSLAETRPYEQYF
TGTGCCAGCAGCTTAGCGGAGACTCGACCTTACGAGCAGTACTTC
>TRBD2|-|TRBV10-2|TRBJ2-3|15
CASSQTSGGTDTQYF
TGCGCCAGCAGCCAGACTAGCGGGGGCACAGATACGCAGTATTTT
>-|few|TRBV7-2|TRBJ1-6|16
CASSASAGAGNSPLHF
TGTGCCAGCAGCGCCAGCGCGGGCGCGGGAAATTCACCCCTCCACTTT
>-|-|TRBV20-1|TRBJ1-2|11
CSARAGGGYTF
TGCAGTGCTAGAGCCGGTGGGGGCTACACCTTC
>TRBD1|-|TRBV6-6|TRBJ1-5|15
CASTQRDSRNQPQHF
TGTGCCAGCACCCAGAGGGACAGCCGTAATCAGCCCCAGCATTTT
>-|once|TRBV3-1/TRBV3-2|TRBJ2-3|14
CASSQVLVGDTQYF
TGTGCCAGCAGCCAAGTCCTAGTCGGAGATACGCAGTATTTT
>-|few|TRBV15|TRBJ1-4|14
CATSSDSPSEKLFF
TGTGCCACCAGCTCAGACAGTCCCTCCGAAAAACTGTTTTTT
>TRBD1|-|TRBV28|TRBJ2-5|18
CASSLTYRDRVNRETQYF
TGTGCCAGCAGTTTAACCTACAGGGACAGGGTAAATCGAGAGACCCAGTACTTC
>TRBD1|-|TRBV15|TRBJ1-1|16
CATSRDRDRGNTEAFF
TGTGCCACCAGCAGAGACCGCGACAGGGGGAATACTGAAGCTTTCTTT
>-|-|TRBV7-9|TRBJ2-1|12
CASRLQGNEQFF
TGTGCCAGCAGACTACAGGGCAATGAGCAGTTCTTC
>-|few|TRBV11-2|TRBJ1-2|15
CASSFSLDLYYGYTF
TGTGCCAGCAGCTTTTCCCTCGACCTTTACTATGGCTACACCTTC
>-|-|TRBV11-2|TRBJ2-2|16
CASSPSGGVRTGELFF
TGTGCCAGCAGCCCCTCAGGAGGGGTTAGGACCGGGGAGCTGTTTTTT
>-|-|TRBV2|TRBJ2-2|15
CASSLFFASTGELFF
TGTGCCAGCAGCCTGTTTTTTGCCAGCACCGGGGAGCTGTTTTTT
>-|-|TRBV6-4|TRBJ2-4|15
CASSDSGLAKNIQYF
TGTGCCAGCAGTGACTCGGGGCTAGCCAAAAACATTCAGTACTTC
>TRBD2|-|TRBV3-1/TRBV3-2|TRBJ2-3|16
CASSLRLAGVFIGQYF
TGTGCCAGCAGCCTCAGACTAGCGGGGGTTTTTATTGGGCAGTATTTT
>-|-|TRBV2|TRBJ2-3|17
CASSPPPTLLDTDTQYF
TGTGCCAGCAGCCCGCCTCCCACCCTACTAGACACAGATACGCAGTATTTT
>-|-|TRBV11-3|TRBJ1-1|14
CASSPGAMNTEAFF
TGTGCCAGCAGCCCCGGGGCCATGAACACTGAAGCTTTCTTT
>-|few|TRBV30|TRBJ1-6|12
CAQRLGNSPLHF
TGTGCTCAGAGGCTGGGGAATTCACCCCTCCACTTT
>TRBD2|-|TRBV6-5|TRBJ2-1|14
CASRSLVGGSEQFF
TGTGCCAGCAGGTCCCTCGTGGGGGGGAGCGAGCAGTTCTTC
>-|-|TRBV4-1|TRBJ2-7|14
CASSLFWGDYEQYF
TGCGCCAGCAGCCTCTTTTGGGGGGACTACGAGCAGTACTTC
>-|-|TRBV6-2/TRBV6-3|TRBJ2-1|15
CASSLASQSYNEQFF
TGTGCCAGCAGTTTGGCTAGCCAATCCTACAATGAGCAGTTCTTC
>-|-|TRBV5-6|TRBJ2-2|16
CASNGRAGTNTGELFF
TGTGCCAGCAACGGCAGGGCAGGCACGAACACCGGGGAGCTGTTTTTT
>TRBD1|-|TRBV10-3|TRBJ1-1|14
CATAPGQMNTEAFF
TGTGCCACCGCCCCGGGACAGATGAACACTGAAGCTTTCTTT